Included here is one T cell receptor (beta chain) sequence, with context. The data originate from a study of T cell changes during pregnancy in multiple sclerosis. Data came from immunoSEQ multiplex PCR; TCRdb stores just in-frame clones and leaves some out. The profile shows about 110,000 clones, about 89% of them singletons. The CDR3 consists of 18 residues. Germline V lookup: CDR1 LNHDA, CDR2 SQIVND (reference sequence). The trim removed 5 bases at V and 7 bases at J, leaving 17 bases unmatched. The receptor was isolated from a female donor with multiple sclerosis, enrolled in a pregnancy study. This sample comprised peripheral blood, obtained after pregnancy. This rearrangement joins TRBV19 to TRBJ1-6; 7 nucleotides line up with TRBD1. The CDR3 sequence: CASSPQAGTVFGNSPLHF. The CDR3, as DNA: TGTGCCAGTAGTCCGCAAGCCGGGACAGTTTTTGGGAATTCACCCCTCCACTTT.